This T cell receptor (beta chain) originates from a study of blood T cells in healthy people across ages. Study-level findings and limits: Possibly, changes in expanded clonotypes were confounded because donor CMV status was unknown.

This clonotype was detected a few times. What it binds is unknown. A sample-barcoded 5' primer and a J-beta primer mix were used in a second PCR of roughly 6 to 11 cycles. A template-switch adaptor that had 12 random nucleotides put a tag on each cDNA molecule. TCRdb re-analysed the 5' RACE reads in MiXCR, keeping a single row per CDR3 protein. The table lists fewer than 1.5 million distinct CDR3 sequences, 42% of them singletons. They isolated at least 6.5 million PBMCs from each sample. The V segment lost 7 bases and the J segment 6 bases; nucleotides outside the gene matches: 8. Per the germline V gene, CDR1 is MNHEY and CDR2 is SMNVEV (reference sequence). The CDR3 contains 14 residues.

This TCR derives from a woman aged 18-29 years in good health. The V call is TRBV27, the J call TRBJ2-1; 8 nucleotides align to TRBD2. Input material: blood. The CDR3 protein is CASTPGGGRNEQFF. CDR3 coding DNA: TGTGCCAGCACTCCTGGCGGGGGGCGCAATGAGCAGTTCTTC.